Presented here are 11 T cell receptor beta chains from one specimen sequenced in a study of blood T cell repertoires in COVID-19. Repertoires were generated with immunoSEQ multiplex PCR, while TCRdb's copy carries only in-frame clones and drops some. Seen here are fewer than 150,000 clones, about four fifths observed once, and the top ten hold around 13%. Material: peripheral blood. The receptor set was obtained from a human donor in a cohort sampled during active COVID-19.

The chain joins TRBV3-1 (or the pseudogene TRBV3-2) to TRBJ2-5; 7 bases fit TRBD2. V trimming: 2 bases; J trimming: 4 bases; junction bases outside the gene matches: 4. This CDR3 has 14 residues. Germline lookup yields CDR1 LGHDT and CDR2 YNNKEL (reference sequence). Here the CDR3 DNA reads TGTGCCAGCAGCCAACAGCGGGGAGTAGAGACCCAGTACTTC. Amino acid sequence: CASSQQRGVETQYF.

V and J are TRBV5-6 and TRBJ2-5; 9 positions agree with TRBD1. Germline V lookup: CDR1 SGHDT, CDR2 YYEEEE. The CDR3 has 14 residues. The trim removed 3 bases at V and 5 bases at J, leaving 5 bases unmatched. CDR3 bases: TGTGCCAGCAGCTACAGGGGGCGCACGGAGACCCAGTACTTC. Its protein product is CASSYRGRTETQYF.

The V call is TRBV28, the J call TRBJ1-1; 11 bases fit TRBD1. V lost 4 bases to trimming and J lost 6 bases; unmatched junction nucleotides: 4. Germline assignment: CDR1 MDHEN and CDR2 SYDVKM. The CDR3 spans 14 residues. The CDR3 loop reads CASSSPGQGAEAFF. The DNA for the CDR3 is TGTGCCAGCAGTTCGCCGGGACAGGGGGCTGAAGCTTTCTTT.

The chain links TRBV4-1 to TRBJ1-1; no clear D gene. There are 15 residues in the CDR3. Trimming took 1 base from V and 0 from J, leaving 9 bases between them. The germline gives CDR1 MGHRA, CDR2 YSYEKL. CDR3 protein: CASSQAPFLNTEAFF. Written as DNA, the CDR3 is TGCGCCAGCAGCCAAGCCCCGTTCTTGAACACTGAAGCTTTCTTT.

The V gene is TRBV7-8, the J gene TRBJ2-2, with D uncertain. Germline lookup yields CDR1 SGHVS and CDR2 FQNEAQ. CDR3 length: 14 amino acids. Deletions cut 5 bases from V and 4 bases from J, with 11 bases between. The CDR3, as DNA: TGTGCCAGCAGCCCAACTGAGAGCACCGGGGAGCTGTTTTTT. This translates into CASSPTESTGELFF. The whole variable domain, remainder taken from reference TRBV7-8 and TRBJ2-2, is GAGVSQSPRYKVAKRGQDVALRCDPISGHVSLFWYQQALGQGPEFLTYFQNEAQLDKSGLPSDRFFAERPEGSVSTLKIQRTQQEDSAVYLCASSPTESTGELFFGEGSRLTVL.

Here the CDR3 DNA reads TGTGCCAGCAGCCCCGCCGGGAGATACTACGAGCAGTACTTC. As protein: CASSPAGRYYEQYF. The J gene is TRBJ2-7, the V gene TRBV7-9, with D possibly TRBD2 on 6 matching bases. The germline V gene encodes CDR1 SEHNR and CDR2 FQNEAQ (reference sequence). Trimming pared 5 bases from V and 3 bases from J, leaving 14 bases between. The CDR3 has 14 amino acids.

V gene TRBV28 combines with J gene TRBJ1-5; D unclear. V was clipped by 5 bases and J by 1 base, with 9 bases between them. Germline V CDR1 and CDR2: MDHEN, SYDVKM. CDR3 length: 14 amino acids. In DNA, the CDR3 is TGTGCCAGCAGTCCTGCCTACAGCAATCAGCCCCAGCATTTT. This sequence encodes CASSPAYSNQPQHF.

The rearrangement uses TRBV11-2 and TRBJ2-5, with TRBD2 matching over 8 bases. The CDR3 runs to 15 residues. The V and J ends lost 0 bases and 5 bases, in that order; junction bases with no gene match: 5. CDR1 and CDR2 from the germline V gene are SGHAT and FQNNGV. CDR3 amino acids: CASSLDRGGGETQYF. The CDR3, as DNA: TGTGCCAGCAGCTTAGACCGGGGGGGCGGGGAGACCCAGTACTTC.

At least ten counts were recorded for this clone. The chain links TRBV4-1 to TRBJ2-3; TRBD1 matches at 9 bases. The germline gives CDR1 MGHRA, CDR2 YSYEKL. This CDR3 comprises 16 residues. J was trimmed by 2 bases and V by 5 bases; bases with no gene match: 8. Here the CDR3 DNA reads TGCGCCAGCAGCGAGGGGACAGGGCTCCTCACAGATACGCAGTATTTT. Translated: CASSEGTGLLTDTQYF.

This chain joins TRBV7-7 and TRBJ2-5, with TRBD1 matching over 8 bases. The CDR3 runs 16 residues. Unmatched junction bases numbered 8, after V lost 4 bases and J lost 1 base. CDR1 is SSHAT and CDR2 is FNYEAQ in the germline V gene (reference sequence). The CDR3 region has the DNA TGTGCCAGCAGCTCCCTCGGACAGGGAATCCAAGAGACCCAGTACTTC. Its protein product is CASSSLGQGIQETQYF. Combining the CDR3 with reference TRBV7-7 and TRBJ2-5 gives the whole variable domain GAGVSQSPRYKVTKRGQDVTLRCDPISSHATLYWYQQALGQGPEFLTYFNYEAQPDKSGLPSDRFSAERPEGSISTLTIQRTEQRDSAMYRCASSSLGQGIQETQYFGPGTRLLVL.

The gene calls are TRBV9 and TRBJ2-2, with D possibly matching TRBD2 (5 bases). Trimming stripped 2 bases from V and 4 bases from J, with 12 bases between. Germline V gene data show CDR1 as SGDLS and CDR2 as YYNGEE. CDR3 size: 15 residues. The CDR3 loop is CASSVQGLTTGELFF. CDR3 DNA sequence: TGTGCCAGCAGCGTCCAAGGACTGACCACCGGGGAGCTGTTTTTT.